One T cell receptor beta chain is described in this entry. Profiled with immunoSEQ multiplex PCR; TCRdb holds only in-frame clones, not every one. The repertoire consists of under 150,000 clones, with 81% occurring once and the leading ten covering roughly 8.8%. J lost 5 bases, V lost 5 bases, and 13 bases had no gene match. The germline V gene has CDR1 LNHNV and CDR2 YYDKDF (reference sequence). CDR3 size: 16 residues. The sample originates from a study of blood T cell repertoires in COVID-19. The overall study: The cDNA or gDNA used as material had been derived from T cells, B-cell-depleted T cells, or PBMCs.

The TCR comes from a human donor with acute or convalescent COVID-19. The donor label of this sample is uncertain. This sequence joins TRBV15 and TRBJ2-3, with 7 nucleotides matching TRBD2. The sample was peripheral blood. The CDR3 DNA follows: TGTGCCACCAGCCCCAGCCCCAGCGGGGATAGAGATACGCAGTATTTT. Translated, it gives CATSPSPSGDRDTQYF.